The clone carrying this T cell receptor (beta chain) was detected once. This sample is part of a study of blood T cell repertoires in COVID-19. Study-wide background: There were acute and convalescent COVID-19 samples, and they came from the United States, Italy and Spain.

Germline CDR1 LNHDA, CDR2 SQIVND (reference sequence). Trimming left V 3 bases short and J 1 base short, with 10 bases between. This CDR3 is 15 amino acids long. In the original analysis: By means of reference gene primer amplification, nucleated cell counts were estimated. Assay used: immunoSEQ multiplex PCR; TCRdb lists only in-frame clones, some missing. The D gene and trimming were derived from the DNA, and the V and J assignments and clone size from that table. The sample yields approximately 130,000 clones, roughly 86% seen once. Sample: peripheral blood. V gene TRBV19 combines with J gene TRBJ1-3, with unresolved D. The source is a woman in her forties or fifties who had recovered from COVID-19. The CDR3 DNA is TGTGCCAGTAGTATTACCGGTAATTCTGGAAACACCATATATTTT. Its protein is CASSITGNSGNTIYF.